The 27 T cell receptor beta chains reported below all come from one sample, sequenced in a study of T cell responses to AZD1222 COVID-19 vaccine. Data came from immunoSEQ multiplex PCR; TCRdb stores just in-frame clones and leaves some out. The sample lists around 130,000 clones, over 75% seen once, with 4.2% in the top ten. The material sequenced was peripheral blood, taken 28 days after the second dose of the MenACWY control vaccine. These receptors originate from an adult who received the MenACWY meningococcal vaccine as a control.

The chain links TRBV6-5 to TRBJ2-1, with TRBD2 matching over 7 bases. The CDR3 loop spans 15 amino acids. The germline CDR1 and CDR2 sequences are MNHEY and SVGAGI. V shed 6 bases and J 0 bases; nucleotides not matched to a gene: 5. As DNA, the CDR3 is TGTGCCAGCAGCCTAATAGCGGGCTCCTACAATGAGCAGTTCTTC. It yields the protein CASSLIAGSYNEQFF.

Comment on this clone: An end of the junction does not agree with germline; a read error may underlie this. This rearrangement joins TRBV18 to TRBJ1-5; D is possibly TRBD1 (6 bases). The CDR3 has 16 amino acids. Germline CDR1 is KGHSH and CDR2 is LQKENI. The DNA of the CDR3 is TGTGCCAGCGCACCGTCGAGCGGGACACCCAATCAGCCCCAGCATTTT. It codes for CASAPSSGTPNQPQHF.

The chain has TRBV9 and TRBJ1-6; D uncertain. Trimming removed 3 bases at V and 10 bases at J, with 14 bases between. The germline V gene has CDR1 SGDLS and CDR2 YYNGEE. This CDR3 spans 14 amino acids. CDR3 in amino acids: CASSGEGGYSPLHF. Here the CDR3 DNA reads TGTGCCAGCAGCGGGGAGGGAGGTTACTCACCCCTCCACTTT.

The chain joins TRBV5-4 to TRBJ1-1; 11 nucleotides line up with TRBD1. The CDR3 spans 16 residues. V shed 4 bases and J 3 bases; nucleotides not matched to a gene: 8. Germline V lookup: CDR1 SGHNT, CDR2 YYREEE (reference sequence). The CDR3 is CASSPRTGGVDTEAFF. The CDR3 bases are TGTGCCAGCAGCCCTAGGACAGGGGGCGTGGACACTGAAGCTTTCTTT.

By share of the sample, this clone is medium-sized. The CDR3 loop reads CASSLGLAGDLQETQYF. As DNA, the CDR3 is TGTGCCAGCAGTTTAGGACTAGCGGGGGACCTTCAAGAGACCCAGTACTTC. This chain uses TRBV27 with TRBJ2-5, with 13 positions matching TRBD2. The CDR3 consists of 17 residues. J lost 2 bases, V lost 2 bases, and 5 bases had no gene match. Germline CDR1 is MNHEY and CDR2 is SMNVEV (reference sequence).

The chain recombines TRBV27 with TRBJ2-7; 8 bases line up with TRBD2. This CDR3 has 16 residues. The V and J ends lost 4 bases and 2 bases, in that order; junction bases with no gene match: 10. Germline CDR1 is MNHEY and CDR2 is SMNVEV (reference sequence). CDR3 DNA sequence: TGTGCCAGCAGTTCCCCCCCCCGGACTAGCCCCTACGAGCAGTACTTC. Amino acids: CASSSPPRTSPYEQYF.

The CDR3 nucleotides are TGTGCCAGCAGCCCACACACAGGGGGACCCAATGAGCAGTTCTTC. Its translation: CASSPHTGGPNEQFF. This chain connects TRBV28 to TRBJ2-1; 8 positions match TRBD1. Trimming cost V 6 bases and J 6 bases; bases outside gene matches: 10. The germline CDR1 and CDR2 sequences are MDHEN and SYDVKM. CDR3 length equals 15 residues.

As regards this clone: This sample includes further DNA sequences coding for the same CDR3. J is TRBJ1-1 and V is TRBV7-2; possibly TRBD1 for D (6 bases). The CDR3 runs to 13 residues. Per the germline V gene, CDR1 is SGHTA and CDR2 is FQGNSA. Trimming took 3 bases from V and 1 from J, leaving 6 bases between them. CDR3 protein: CASSLDRNTEAFF. DNA of the CDR3: TGTGCCAGCAGCTTGGACAGGAACACTGAAGCTTTCTTT.

The chain has TRBV28 and TRBJ1-5, with D tentatively TRBD1 (6 bases). In germline, CDR1 is MDHEN, CDR2 SYDVKM. CDR3 size: 16 residues. Trimming stripped 1 base from V and 4 bases from J, with 14 bases between. DNA of the CDR3: TGTGCCAGCAGTTTATCCCCAGGGGCAAGTAATCAGCCCCAGCATTTT. As protein: CASSLSPGASNQPQHF.

The chain joins TRBV6-6 to TRBJ2-1; maybe TRBD2 (7 bases). This CDR3 is built from 15 residues. Trimming stripped 7 bases from V and 8 bases from J, with 21 bases between. Germline-derived CDR1 and CDR2 are MNHNY and SVGAGI (reference sequence). The CDR3 spells CASTLRPGGGDEQFF. The CDR3 DNA sequence: TGTGCCAGCACCTTAAGGCCGGGGGGCGGGGATGAGCAGTTCTTC.

The rearrangement uses TRBV6-5 and TRBJ1-2; D is possibly TRBD1 (6 bases). The CDR3 consists of 14 residues. From germline, CDR1 is MNHEY and CDR2 SVGAGI. V gave up 2 bases and J gave up 1 base, with 8 bases separating them. CDR3 nucleotide sequence: TGTGCCAGCAGTTACAGGGGGGATAACTATGGCTACACCTTC. Residues: CASSYRGDNYGYTF.

This clone was seen only once. V is TRBV4-3 and J is TRBJ2-2, with 7 bases lining up with TRBD1. The CDR3 has 15 amino acids. Germline-derived CDR1 and CDR2 are LGHNA and YSLEER. V shed 3 bases, J shed 4 bases, and the junction held 5 bases outside the gene matches. The chain's CDR3 is CASSHAGTVTGELFF. CDR3 in DNA: TGCGCCAGCAGCCACGCCGGGACAGTCACCGGGGAGCTGTTTTTT.

This clone was seen just once. The rearrangement uses TRBV5-1 and TRBJ2-2; perhaps TRBD2 as D (5 bases). V lost 4 bases and J 7 bases, leaving 14 bases between the germline ends. CDR3 length: 14 residues. Germline values: CDR1 SGHRS, CDR2 YFSETQ. The CDR3 is CASSPRTAGGELFF. For the CDR3, the DNA is TGCGCCAGCAGCCCCCGGACGGCGGGCGGGGAGCTGTTTTTT.

The V gene is TRBV24-1, the J gene TRBJ2-3, with D perhaps matching TRBD2 (5 bases). CDR3 length equals 14 residues. Trimming removed 1 base from V and 4 bases from J, with 8 bases in between. CDR1 is KGHDR and CDR2 is SFDVKD in the germline V gene. The CDR3 DNA follows: TGTGCCACCAGTGATTTCCGCGGGTCAGATACGCAGTATTTT. This gives the protein CATSDFRGSDTQYF.

In this sample, this clone turned up a few times. The J gene is TRBJ1-5, the V gene TRBV27; no clear D gene. The V end was cut by 6 bases, the J end by 0 bases, with 18 bases between. Germline V lookup: CDR1 MNHEY, CDR2 SMNVEV (reference sequence). This CDR3 region has 17 residues. The CDR3 here is CASSISAYRDSNQPQHF. As DNA, the CDR3 is TGTGCCAGCAGCATTTCCGCCTATAGGGATAGCAATCAGCCCCAGCATTTT.

The V gene is TRBV29-1, the J gene TRBJ2-5; 8 nucleotides align to TRBD2. The CDR3 runs 15 residues. Looked up from germline, CDR1 is SQVTM and CDR2 is ANQGSEA. The junction had 11 bases not matched to a gene; V was cut back by 4 bases and J by 4 bases. The CDR3 loop reads CSVGLSTRGGETQYF. Written as DNA, the CDR3 is TGCAGCGTTGGCCTCAGTACCCGGGGGGGAGAGACCCAGTACTTC.

The count of this clone is one. The J gene is TRBJ1-1, the V gene TRBV5-1; no definite D call. V lost 3 bases, J lost 0 bases, and 9 bases lay in between. Germline CDR1 reads SGHRS; CDR2 reads YFSETQ. CDR3 size: 14 residues. The chain's CDR3 is CASSSGLLNTEAFF. The CDR3 bases are TGCGCCAGCAGCTCCGGCCTCCTGAACACTGAAGCTTTCTTT.

The chain is built from TRBV28 and TRBJ1-1; possible D gene TRBD1, 5 bases. Between the trimmed V and J ends, which lost 3 bases and 4 bases, there was a span of 12 bases. This CDR3 has 14 residues. Germline CDR1 is MDHEN and CDR2 is SYDVKM. This chain's CDR3 is CASSFGGRGTEAFF. The CDR3 coding sequence is TGTGCCAGCAGTTTTGGGGGTCGTGGCACTGAAGCTTTCTTT.

The chain is built from TRBV4-2 and TRBJ2-1; 11 positions match TRBD2. The CDR3 spans 15 residues. Germline CDR1 and CDR2: LGHNA and YNFKEQ. The J segment lost 9 bases and the V segment lost 4 bases, leaving 8 bases of the junction unmatched. The CDR3 nucleotides read TGTGCCAGCAGCCGGGAAACTAGCGGGGGTACTGAGCAGTTCTTC. This translates into CASSRETSGGTEQFF.

J is TRBJ2-2 and V is TRBV18, with 12 nucleotides matching TRBD1. Losses at the gene ends were 3 bases for V and 2 bases for J; bases not matched to a gene: 7. The CDR3 extends over 18 amino acids. Germline assignment: CDR1 KGHSH and CDR2 LQKENI. Here the CDR3 DNA reads TGTGCCAGCTCACCGGAGAGGGACAGGGGGCTTAACACCGGGGAGCTGTTTTTT. Protein sequence: CASSPERDRGLNTGELFF.

The genes are TRBV6-5 and TRBJ1-2; 8 bases map to TRBD1. CDR1 and CDR2 (germline): MNHEY, SVGAGI. This CDR3 comprises 15 residues. Losses at the gene ends were 6 bases for V and 8 bases for J; bases not matched to a gene: 14. This CDR3 reads CASSPYDRGQKGYTF. CDR3 in DNA: TGTGCCAGCAGCCCCTACGACAGGGGACAGAAGGGCTACACCTTC.

The V call is TRBV18, the J call TRBJ1-6; the match to TRBD1 covers 9 bases. V dropped 6 bases and J dropped 5; count of bases not matched to a gene: 2. The CDR3 loop spans 14 amino acids. Germline CDR1 KGHSH, CDR2 LQKENI. The CDR3 sequence is CASSRTGDNSPLHF. DNA for the CDR3: TGTGCCAGCTCGCGGACAGGGGATAATTCACCCCTCCACTTT.

The chain couples TRBV23-1 to TRBJ2-7; 7 bases fit TRBD1. TRBV23-1 is an ORF, and what it does is uncertain. Unmatched junction bases numbered 7, after V lost 8 bases and J lost 0 bases. The CDR3 runs 14 residues. CDR3 DNA: TGCGCCAGCCGAACAGGGGCCTACTCCTACGAGCAGTACTTC. Translation: CASRTGAYSYEQYF.

The V gene is TRBV2, the J gene TRBJ2-3; 8 bases are shared with TRBD2. Trimming took 6 bases from V and 0 from J; bases not matched to a gene: 5. The CDR3 spans 15 residues. Germline V gene lookup returns CDR1 SNHLY and CDR2 FYNNEI. The CDR3 protein is CASSPGGASTDTQYF. CDR3 coding DNA: TGTGCCAGCAGCCCGGGGGGGGCCAGCACAGATACGCAGTATTTT.

This chain uses TRBV29-1 with TRBJ2-4; D is perhaps TRBD2 (5 bases). CDR3 length: 15 residues. Trimming stripped 2 bases from V and 1 base from J, with 12 bases between. The germline CDR1 and CDR2 sequences are SQVTM and ANQGSEA. CDR3 sequence: CSVELEDAAKNIQYF. As DNA, the CDR3 is TGCAGCGTTGAACTGGAGGATGCGGCCAAAAACATTCAGTACTTC.

This chain connects TRBV7-9 to TRBJ2-7; D is possibly TRBD1 or TRBD2 (5 bases each). CDR3 length: 14 amino acids. Trimming removed 3 bases at V and 2 bases at J, with 11 bases between. Per germline, CDR1 SEHNR and CDR2 FQNEAQ (reference sequence). The CDR3 loop is CASSLDTRAYEQYF. The CDR3 region has the DNA TGTGCCAGCAGCTTGGACACTAGAGCCTACGAGCAGTACTTC.

The chain is built from TRBV5-1 and TRBJ1-1, with 7 bases lining up with TRBD1. The CDR3 runs 17 residues. The ends lost 1 base at V and 1 base at J; junction bases unmatched: 10. Germline loops: CDR1 SGHRS, CDR2 YFSETQ. Written as DNA, the CDR3 is TGCGCCAGCAGCTTGCCGCAACGGGACAGAGAGAACACTGAAGCTTTCTTT. It specifies CASSLPQRDRENTEAFF.